A single sample is the source of the 27 T cell receptor beta chains below, sequenced in a study of shared clonotypes between healthy human individuals. Sequencing used immunoSEQ multiplex PCR; TCRdb keeps in-frame clones, though not all of them. The profile shows 950,000 to 1,300,000 clones, under 80% of them singletons. Input material: memory CD4+ T cells sorted from blood. Sample subset: CD45RA-negative fraction. These receptors came from a man younger than 35 in good health.

Written as DNA, the CDR3 is TGTGCCAGCAGCATTAGCGGGGGCACAGATACGCAGTATTTT. Amino acid sequence: CASSISGGTDTQYF. The chain uses TRBV9 and TRBJ2-3, with TRBD2 matching over 8 bases. Germline CDR1 reads SGDLS; CDR2 reads YYNGEE. The CDR3 consists of 14 residues. V lost 4 bases to trimming and J lost 1 base; unmatched junction nucleotides: 2.

The J gene is TRBJ2-7, the V gene TRBV30; 7 nucleotides line up with TRBD2. The CDR3 consists of 13 residues. V was pared by 1 base and J by 3 bases, with 3 bases of the junction left unmatched. CDR1 and CDR2 (germline): GTSNPN, SVGIG (reference sequence). As DNA, the CDR3 is TGTGCCTGGAGTGGCCCGGGGGGCTACGAGCAGTACTTC. Its translation: CAWSGPGGYEQYF.

This chain uses TRBV5-1 with TRBJ2-3; 10 bases are a match to TRBD2. The CDR3 consists of 16 residues. Unmatched junction bases numbered 5, after V lost 2 bases and J lost 2 bases. The germline V gene encodes CDR1 SGHRS and CDR2 YFSETQ. The CDR3 sequence: CASSLGLAEYTDTQYF. The DNA for the CDR3 is TGCGCCAGCAGCTTAGGACTAGCGGAGTACACAGATACGCAGTATTTT.

The V and J genes are TRBV29-1 and TRBJ2-7; a weak D match, TRBD2 (5 bases). The CDR3 has 15 residues. Per germline, CDR1 SQVTM and CDR2 ANQGSEA. Trimming stripped 4 bases from V and 6 bases from J, with 22 bases between. The CDR3 DNA sequence: TGCAGCGTTGGCAGTGGACTTCCCTATCCGGGCGAGCAGTACTTC. Translated, it gives CSVGSGLPYPGEQYF.

The J gene is TRBJ2-2, the V gene TRBV29-1; 11 bases line up with TRBD1. The CDR3 consists of 16 residues. Germline V gene lookup returns CDR1 SQVTM and CDR2 ANQGSEA. The V segment lost 6 bases and the J segment 7 bases; nucleotides outside the gene matches: 13. The CDR3 DNA reads TGCAGCGTGGGCGGACAGGGGGCGAATCGGGGCGGGGAGCTGTTTTTT. It translates to CSVGGQGANRGGELFF.

This chain uses TRBV23-1 with TRBJ2-5; no definite D call. TRBV23-1 is labeled an ORF, and its function is uncertain. The CDR3 has 12 residues. Trimming took 8 bases from V and 3 from J, leaving 10 bases between them. The CDR3 sequence: CASGNLEETQYF. The CDR3 nucleotides read TGCGCCAGCGGAAATCTAGAAGAGACCCAGTACTTC.

The chain joins TRBV5-6 to TRBJ2-7; D is ambiguous. Germline CDR1 reads SGHDT; CDR2 reads YYEEEE. The V end lost 5 bases, the J end lost 2 bases, and 17 bases lay between the germline ends. The CDR3 consists of 15 residues. CDR3 coding DNA: TGTGCCAGCAGTTTCGGCAGAAGTAATACCTACGAGCAGTACTTC. It encodes CASSFGRSNTYEQYF.

V is TRBV27 and J is TRBJ1-6; TRBD1 matches at 7 bases. The CDR3 contains 15 residues. V gave up 7 bases and J gave up 4 bases; unmatched junction bases: 7. Germline V gene lookup returns CDR1 MNHEY and CDR2 SMNVEV (reference sequence). DNA of the CDR3: TGTGCCAGCACCCTCGCGGGACAGTATAATTCACCCCTCCACTTT. Protein sequence: CASTLAGQYNSPLHF.

This chain uses TRBV6-1 with TRBJ2-1; TRBD2 might be the D (6 bases). V was pared by 4 bases and J by 0 bases, with 13 bases between. The CDR3 loop spans 16 amino acids. Germline-derived CDR1 and CDR2 are MNHNS and SASEGT. This chain's CDR3 is CASSASVPFSYNEQFF. CDR3 coding DNA: TGTGCCAGCAGTGCTAGCGTCCCGTTCTCCTACAATGAGCAGTTCTTC.

The CDR3 loop reads CASSRTGGLNQPQHF. DNA of the CDR3: TGTGCCAGCAGCAGAACAGGAGGGCTCAATCAGCCCCAGCATTTT. The chain couples TRBV6-5 to TRBJ1-5, with D perhaps TRBD1 (5 bases). CDR1 and CDR2 (germline): MNHEY, SVGAGI. The CDR3 loop spans 15 amino acids. The V end was cut by 6 bases, the J end by 3 bases, with 15 bases between.

The rearrangement joins TRBV9 to TRBJ2-7; no firm D call. The CDR3 covers 14 residues. V lost 0 bases, J lost 2 bases, and 9 bases lay in between. Germline loops: CDR1 SGDLS, CDR2 YYNGEE. In DNA, the CDR3 is TGTGCCAGCAGCGTAGGGCACCCGCCCTACGAGCAGTACTTC. It yields the protein CASSVGHPPYEQYF.

This clone was detected a few times. The V call is TRBV30, the J call TRBJ2-5; D not certain. Deletions cut 0 bases from V and 4 bases from J, with 9 bases between. Germline V gives CDR1 GTSNPN, CDR2 SVGIG (reference sequence). The CDR3 totals 13 residues. The CDR3 bases are TGTGCCTGGAGTGTCATCTTGGCAGAGACCCAGTACTTC. It encodes CAWSVILAETQYF. Full variable domain (outside the CDR3, taken from reference TRBV30 and TRBJ2-5): SQTIHQWPATLVQPVGSPLSLECTVEGTSNPNLYWYRQAAGRGLQLLFYSVGIGQISSEVPQNLSASRPQDRQFILSSKKLLLSDSGFYLCAWSVILAETQYFGPGTRLLVL.

The gene calls are TRBV6-5 and TRBJ1-4; TRBD1 agrees at 12 bases. The CDR3 has 15 amino acids. V gave up 5 bases and J gave up 8 bases; unmatched junction bases: 6. CDR1 MNHEY and CDR2 SVGAGI come from the germline V gene. The DNA for the CDR3 is TGTGCCAGCAGTCCCCACGGGACAGGGGGCGAAAAACTGTTTTTT. Protein sequence: CASSPHGTGGEKLFF.

V gene TRBV11-2 combines with J gene TRBJ2-7; 8 positions match TRBD2. The CDR3 contains 17 residues. V dropped 0 bases and J dropped 3; count of bases not matched to a gene: 10. Germline values: CDR1 SGHAT, CDR2 FQNNGV. CDR3 sequence: CASSLDQERGRRYEQYF. Written as DNA, the CDR3 is TGTGCCAGCAGCTTAGATCAAGAGCGGGGGAGACGCTACGAGCAGTACTTC. The full variable domain, rest sourced from reference TRBV11-2 and TRBJ2-7, is EAGVAQSPRYKIIEKRQSVAFWCNPISGHATLYWYQQILGQGPKLLIQFQNNGVVDDSQLPKDRFSAERLKGVDSTLKIQPAKLEDSAVYLCASSLDQERGRRYEQYFGPGTRLTVT.

There are many counts of this clone. CDR3 nucleotide sequence: TGTGCCAGCAGCCCGGACAGGGGGGACACTGAAGCTTTCTTT. Protein product: CASSPDRGDTEAFF. The rearrangement uses TRBV11-1 and TRBJ1-1; 10 nucleotides line up with TRBD1. CDR1 is SGHAT and CDR2 is FQDESV in the germline V gene (reference sequence). The CDR3 has 14 amino acids. Germline trimming cut 5 bases from V and 3 bases from J; bases unmatched to any gene: 3.

This rearrangement joins TRBV10-3 to TRBJ1-5, with no clear D. Trimming removed 5 bases at V and 3 bases at J, with 11 bases between. This CDR3 is 14 amino acids long. Germline V CDR1 and CDR2: ENHRY, SYGVKD. The CDR3 coding sequence is TGTGCCATCAGTTCGGACCGAAACAATCAGCCCCAGCATTTT. Its protein product is CAISSDRNNQPQHF.

The chain couples TRBV6-1 to TRBJ1-4; 7 bases are a match to TRBD1. Looked up from germline, CDR1 is MNHNS and CDR2 is SASEGT. The CDR3 runs 16 residues. J gave up 6 bases and V 2 bases, and 9 bases lay outside the gene matches. The CDR3 coding sequence is TGTGCCAGCAGTGAACCTGGCAGGGGGAGACATGAAAAACTGTTTTTT. Its translation is CASSEPGRGRHEKLFF.

With regard to this clone: A read error likely explains this, since a far larger clone differs by one base. The CDR3 loop is CASSLRGQGNQPQHF. CDR3 in DNA: TGCGCCAGCAGCCTGAGGGGCCAGGGCAATCAGCCCCAGCATTTT. The V and J genes are TRBV4-1 and TRBJ1-5; a possible D gene is TRBD1 (5 bases). The CDR3 runs 15 residues. The V and J ends lost 4 bases and 2 bases respectively, with 12 bases between them. Germline loops: CDR1 MGHRA, CDR2 YSYEKL.

This chain connects TRBV11-2 to TRBJ2-1; D uncertain. Germline CDR1 reads SGHAT; CDR2 reads FQNNGV. V lost 1 base, J lost 7 bases, and 8 bases lay in between. There are 13 residues in the CDR3. The CDR3 is CASSLGKGNEQFF. In nucleotides, the CDR3 is TGTGCCAGCAGCTTAGGAAAGGGAAATGAGCAGTTCTTC.

The table lists this clone with a count of one. V is TRBV6-5 and J is TRBJ1-4; D gene ambiguous. The CDR3 runs 16 residues. Germline CDR1 is MNHEY and CDR2 is SVGAGI. V lost 0 bases, J lost 3 bases, and 11 bases lay in between. CDR3 loop: CASSYSGESANEKLFF. CDR3 coding DNA: TGTGCCAGCAGTTACTCCGGGGAATCAGCTAATGAAAAACTGTTTTTT.

V usage is TRBV9 and J usage is TRBJ2-3, with D unresolved. V lost 3 bases and J lost 2, with 10 bases in between. Germline V gene data show CDR1 as SGDLS and CDR2 as YYNGEE. The CDR3 loop spans 14 amino acids. CDR3 nucleotides: TGTGCCAGCAGCGCAGGTCAGGCCACAGATACGCAGTATTTT. The encoded protein is CASSAGQATDTQYF. The full variable domain, with the rest looked up from reference TRBV9 and TRBJ2-3, is DSGVTQTPKHLITATGQRVTLRCSPRSGDLSVYWYQQSLDQGLQFLIQYYNGEERAKGNILERFSAQQFPDLHSELNLSSLELGDSALYFCASSAGQATDTQYFGPGTRLTVL.

V usage is TRBV29-1 and J usage is TRBJ2-1, with 8 positions matching TRBD2. Trimming at V came to 5 bases and at J to 9 bases, leaving 9 bases not matched to a gene. Per the germline V gene, CDR1 is SQVTM and CDR2 is ANQGSEA. CDR3 length: 13 residues. The CDR3 sequence: CSVSEREGGEQFF. CDR3 sequence (DNA): TGCAGCGTTTCGGAACGGGAGGGAGGTGAGCAGTTCTTC.

V is TRBV19 and J is TRBJ1-2; D perhaps matches TRBD1 (5 bases). The germline CDR1 and CDR2 sequences are LNHDA and SQIVND (reference sequence). Trimming pared 5 bases from V and 0 bases from J, leaving 13 bases between. The CDR3 is made up of 15 amino acids. The CDR3 coding sequence is TGTGCCAGTAGTGGGATCCGACAGTCTAACTATGGCTACACCTTC. It yields the protein CASSGIRQSNYGYTF.

Written as DNA, the CDR3 is TGTGCCAGCAGCGCGACCGGGACATACAATGAGCAGTTCTTC. This encodes CASSATGTYNEQFF. V is TRBV5-6 and J is TRBJ2-1, with D possibly TRBD1 on 6 matching bases. CDR1 and CDR2 (germline): SGHDT, YYEEEE. V lost 4 bases and J 4 bases, leaving 12 bases between the germline ends. The CDR3 totals 14 residues.

Regarding this clone: Possible read error: a much larger clone is one base away. The identical CDR3 is also encoded by other nucleotide sequences in the sample. The chain recombines TRBV5-1 with TRBJ1-1; 7 bases are shared with TRBD1. Germline-derived CDR1 and CDR2 are SGHRS and YFSETQ. The J segment lost 5 bases and the V segment lost 0 bases, leaving 4 bases of the junction unmatched. The length of the CDR3 is 14 residues. The CDR3 DNA reads as TGCGCCAGCAGCTTGGCCTCAGGGGGAACTGAAGCTTTCTTT. Residues: CASSLASGGTEAFF.

About this clone itself: Additional DNA sequences in this sample encode the identical CDR3. The J gene is TRBJ1-2, the V gene TRBV6-5, with a possible D match to TRBD1 (5 bases). V dropped 2 bases and J dropped 7 bases, with 8 bases sitting between them. The CDR3 totals 12 residues. In germline, CDR1 is MNHEY, CDR2 SVGAGI. The CDR3 nucleotides are TGTGCCAGCAGTTACGGGGGGGGTGGCTACACCTTC. The encoded protein is CASSYGGGGYTF.

This sequence joins TRBV6-5 and TRBJ1-5, with D tentatively TRBD1 (6 bases). The CDR3 has 13 amino acids. Trimming took 5 bases from V and 7 from J, leaving 12 bases between them. Germline CDR1 and CDR2: MNHEY and SVGAGI. CDR3 residues: CASSRRGSQPQHF. The CDR3 bases are TGTGCCAGCAGTCGAAGGGGGAGCCAGCCCCAGCATTTT.